This T cell receptor beta chain derives from a study of PD-L1 blockade in urothelial cancer. Across the whole study: Between 0 and 3 chemotherapy regimens preceded treatment for each patient. Blood was tested 3 weeks (second dose) and 6 weeks into treatment. The study recovered a median of 141,255 T cells per blood sample.

CDR1 is MNHEY and CDR2 is SMNVEV in the germline V gene (reference sequence). The CDR3 is made up of 15 amino acids. J was trimmed by 7 bases and V by 2 bases; bases with no gene match: 10. Time point given: pretreatment peripheral blood. Assay: immunoSEQ multiplex PCR; the TCRdb copy retains only in-frame clones and omits some. This table has approximately 48,000 clones, around 74% appearing once. The genes are TRBV27 and TRBJ1-2, with TRBD1 matching over 7 bases. The sample here was PBMCs, taken around atezolizumab (anti-PD-L1) treatment. This sequence was found in a man aged 65 to 85 with urothelial cancer. The DNA of the CDR3 is TGTGCCAGCAGTTTAGGGCAGGGGGTTCTCTCTGGCTACACCTTC. It translates to CASSLGQGVLSGYTF.